This T cell receptor (beta chain) derives from a study of identical twins. TCRdb redid the calling of the 5' RACE reads with MiXCR, one entry per CDR3 protein. This table has approximately 220,000 distinct CDR3 sequences, about a tenth appearing once. There are a few counts of this clonotype. Antigen: not known. Study results and caveats: Low generation probability was overrepresented in out-of-frame alpha sequences shared by twins. Insertions were reduced in abundant cord blood beta clonotypes but not in memory repertoires. Twins shared beta out-of-frame sequences in excess, but this excess was weaker.

CDR1 is SGHRS, CDR2 YFSETQ, per germline. Unmatched junction bases numbered 7, after V lost 0 bases and J lost 1 base. The CDR3 runs to 17 residues. The sample consisted of memory (CD45RO+) T cells sorted from blood. The V gene is TRBV5-1, the J gene TRBJ2-3; 8 bases align to TRBD1. The clonotype comes from a woman in her late teens or twenties in good health. In DNA form, the CDR3 reads TGCGCCAGCAGCTTGGAACTACAGGGGGTGGGCACAGATACGCAGTATTTT. Its protein product is CASSLELQGVGTDTQYF. The full variable domain, rest sourced from reference TRBV5-1 and TRBJ2-3, is KAGVTQTPRYLIKTRGQQVTLSCSPISGHRSVSWYQQTPGQGLQFLFEYFSETQRNKGNFPGRFSGRQFSNSRSEMNVSTLELGDSALYLCASSLELQGVGTDTQYFGPGTRLTVL.